Described below is a single T cell receptor (beta chain) sequence and its context. As yet, its antigen is unknown. PCR used 60 Vbeta primers and 13 Jbeta primers. Measured with immunoSEQ multiplex PCR; TCRdb has only the in-frame clones, and not every one. The profile shows approximately 53,000 clones, roughly 80% of them singletons. The data originate from a study of cytomegalovirus exposure and HLA in healthy donors. General study results and limits: The authors excluded some V segments, including TRBV6-2 and TRBV6-3, as indistinguishable.

While unrecorded immune exposures were likely, the donors were nominally healthy when sampled. Germline V CDR1 and CDR2: MDHEN, SYDVKM. The CDR3 loop spans 19 amino acids. Losses at the gene ends were 2 bases for V and 0 bases for J; bases not matched to a gene: 11. This chain uses TRBV28 with TRBJ2-1, with 9 bases matching TRBD2. The TCR originated in a man aged 25 to 45 in good health and CMV-seropositive. Sequencing was carried out using PBMCs. The CDR3 nucleotides read TGTGCCAGCAGTTTAGGCAGCGGGGGGCTCCCAAGCTCCTACAATGAGCAGTTCTTC. Amino acid sequence: CASSLGSGGLPSSYNEQFF.